The 30 T cell receptor beta chains listed next were all sequenced from one sample in a study of blood T cell repertoires in COVID-19. The protocol was immunoSEQ multiplex PCR, while the TCRdb copy is restricted to in-frame clones and leaves out a portion. This table holds under 30,000 clones, 80% to 90% found once. Sequences were obtained from peripheral blood. Receptors were obtained from a human donor in a cohort sampled during active COVID-19.

The gene calls are TRBV4-1 and TRBJ2-3; TRBD2 matches at 9 bases. Germline loops: CDR1 MGHRA, CDR2 YSYEKL. The CDR3 sequence is 16 residues long. The V segment lost 3 bases and the J segment 7 bases; nucleotides outside the gene matches: 11. CDR3 sequence reads: CASSQGRGGATNTQYF. Here the CDR3 DNA reads TGCGCCAGCAGCCAGGGGCGGGGGGGCGCTACAAATACGCAGTATTTT.

The chain joins TRBV10-3 to TRBJ1-2; maybe TRBD1 (5 bases). CDR3 length equals 12 residues. Trimming took 4 bases from V and 8 from J, leaving 11 bases between them. The V gene's germline CDR1 is ENHRY and CDR2 SYGVKD. The CDR3 spells CAISGQGAGYTF. CDR3 DNA: TGTGCCATCAGTGGCCAGGGTGCCGGCTACACCTTC.

The chain has TRBV7-2 and TRBJ1-4; no firm D call. CDR3 length equals 14 residues. Germline V gene data show CDR1 as SGHTA and CDR2 as FQGNSA. Trimming left V 1 base short and J 3 bases short, with 6 bases between. The CDR3 bases are TGTGCCAGCAGCTTAGGAGGATCTAATGAAAAACTGTTTTTT. Protein sequence: CASSLGGSNEKLFF.

This clone occurred once. V is TRBV27 and J is TRBJ2-3; TRBD1 aligns across 7 bases. Germline-derived CDR1 and CDR2 are MNHEY and SMNVEV (reference sequence). The CDR3 loop spans 16 amino acids. The junction had 9 bases not matched to a gene; V was cut back by 4 bases and J by 2 bases. The CDR3, as DNA: TGTGCCAGCAGTTCAGCGACAGGGTCTAACACAGATACGCAGTATTTT. It specifies CASSSATGSNTDTQYF.

The rearrangement joins TRBV7-3 to TRBJ2-1; 11 bases agree with TRBD2. Germline lookup yields CDR1 SGHTA and CDR2 FQGTGA. V was clipped by 5 bases and J by 4 bases; unmatched bases: 10. The CDR3 extends over 17 amino acids. This chain's CDR3 is CASSKYSGGELYNEQFF. In nucleotides, the CDR3 is TGTGCCAGCAGCAAATATAGCGGGGGGGAGCTTTACAATGAGCAGTTCTTC. Filled out from reference TRBV7-3 and TRBJ2-1, the complete variable domain reads GAGVSQTPSNKVTEKGKYVELRCDPISGHTALYWYRQSLGQGPEFLIYFQGTGAADDSGLPNDRFFAVRPEGSVSTLKIQRTERGDSAVYLCASSKYSGGELYNEQFFGPGTRLTVL.

This clone occurred once. V gene TRBV2 combines with J gene TRBJ1-5, with 7 bases identical to TRBD1. V was clipped by 6 bases and J by 0 bases; unmatched bases: 5. Germline assignment: CDR1 SNHLY and CDR2 FYNNEI. The CDR3 has 15 residues. CDR3 bases: TGTGCCAGCAGCCAGGGGGGAAATAGCAATCAGCCCCAGCATTTT. Amino acid sequence: CASSQGGNSNQPQHF.

This sequence joins TRBV28 and TRBJ2-7; TRBD2 matches 10 bases. The length of the CDR3 is 16 residues. With 3 bases clipped from V and 3 bases from J, the junction kept 8 bases outside the gene matches. Germline assignment: CDR1 MDHEN and CDR2 SYDVKM. CDR3 protein: CASSLLAGAFYYEQYF. CDR3 coding DNA: TGTGCCAGCAGTTTGCTAGCGGGGGCCTTCTACTACGAGCAGTACTTC.

The V and J genes are TRBV6-5 and TRBJ2-2; D possibly corresponds to TRBD2 (5 bases). The CDR3 length is 13 residues. CDR1 MNHEY and CDR2 SVGAGI come from the germline V gene. Trimming shortened V by 2 bases and J by 7 bases, and 8 bases separated the two germline ends. Here the CDR3 reads CASSYPGIGELFF. In nucleotides, the CDR3 is TGTGCCAGCAGTTACCCGGGAATCGGGGAGCTGTTTTTT.

CDR3 in amino acids: CASSVADYNYGYTF. The CDR3 nucleotides are TGTGCCAGCAGCGTAGCGGACTATAACTATGGCTACACCTTC. The chain carries TRBV9 and TRBJ1-2, with D uncertain. Germline loops: CDR1 SGDLS, CDR2 YYNGEE. The CDR3 is 14 residues long. The V and J ends lost 0 bases and 1 base respectively, with 7 bases between them.

This chain connects TRBV4-3 to TRBJ2-3; weak D call: TRBD1 (5 bases). Germline-derived CDR1 and CDR2 are LGHNA and YSLEER. Between the trimmed V and J ends, which lost 0 bases and 2 bases, there was a span of 21 bases. The CDR3 totals 19 residues. CDR3 residues: CASSQDFRSATEYTDTQYF. DNA of the CDR3: TGCGCCAGCAGCCAAGATTTCCGCTCCGCGACAGAGTACACAGATACGCAGTATTTT.

In its sample, this clone was seen once. This chain connects TRBV28 to TRBJ1-2; 8 bases are a match to TRBD1. The CDR3 is 13 amino acids. Germline V gene sequence: CDR1 MDHEN, CDR2 SYDVKM. Germline trimming cut 3 bases from V and 6 bases from J; bases unmatched to any gene: 3. The CDR3 is CASSFGTGHGYTF. In DNA, the CDR3 is TGTGCCAGCAGTTTTGGGACAGGCCATGGCTACACCTTC.

V gene TRBV7-2 combines with J gene TRBJ2-1; 7 nucleotides align to TRBD1. The CDR3 length is 15 residues. V trimming: 2 bases; J trimming: 2 bases; junction bases outside the gene matches: 3. The germline V gene encodes CDR1 SGHTA and CDR2 FQGNSA. This chain's CDR3 is CASSLKQGPYNEQFF. CDR3 bases: TGTGCCAGCAGCTTAAAACAGGGGCCCTACAATGAGCAGTTCTTC.

The chain employs TRBV7-8 and TRBJ1-1; D call uncertain. The V end lost 0 bases, the J end lost 4 bases, and 9 bases lay between the germline ends. CDR3 length: 14 residues. Germline V gene lookup returns CDR1 SGHVS and CDR2 FQNEAQ. CDR3 residues: CASSLAPGRTEAFF. The CDR3 DNA follows: TGTGCCAGCAGCTTAGCGCCAGGTCGCACTGAAGCTTTCTTT. The whole variable domain, filled in from reference TRBV7-8 and TRBJ1-1, reads GAGVSQSPRYKVAKRGQDVALRCDPISGHVSLFWYQQALGQGPEFLTYFQNEAQLDKSGLPSDRFFAERPEGSVSTLKIQRTQQEDSAVYLCASSLAPGRTEAFFGQGTRLTVV.

J is TRBJ2-1 and V is TRBV5-1; 8 bases are a match to TRBD2. Germline CDR1 reads SGHRS; CDR2 reads YFSETQ. After removal of 4 bases from V and 2 bases from J, the junction contained 11 bases not matched to a gene. The CDR3 is 17 residues long. DNA for the CDR3: TGCGCCAGCAGCCCCACCCTCGGGGGGGGTCCCTACAATGAGCAGTTCTTC. The encoded protein is CASSPTLGGGPYNEQFF.

This clone was counted a single time. This rearrangement joins TRBV6-6 to TRBJ1-1; 9 nucleotides agree with TRBD1. The CDR3 extends over 15 amino acids. V was clipped by 5 bases and J by 2 bases; unmatched bases: 6. Germline V CDR1 and CDR2: MNHNY, SVGAGI (reference sequence). CDR3 coding DNA: TGTGCCAGCAGTCAAAACAGGGGGCAAAACACTGAAGCTTTCTTT. It codes for CASSQNRGQNTEAFF.

This sequence joins TRBV5-1 and TRBJ2-5, with TRBD1 identical over 8 bases. V gave up 5 bases and J gave up 2 bases; unmatched junction bases: 5. CDR3 length: 14 amino acids. Germline-derived CDR1 and CDR2 are SGHRS and YFSETQ. The DNA for the CDR3 is TGCGCCAGCAGTTCTAGGACAGGGCAAGAGACCCAGTACTTC. Amino acid sequence: CASSSRTGQETQYF.

The chain uses TRBV11-2 and TRBJ2-7; TRBD2 might be the D (6 bases). CDR1 SGHAT and CDR2 FQNNGV come from the germline V gene. The CDR3 runs 13 residues. Between the trimmed V and J ends, which lost 10 bases and 4 bases, there was a span of 17 bases. CDR3 residues: CATEGRGRYEQYF. The DNA for the CDR3 is TGTGCCACCGAGGGGCGGGGACGATACGAGCAGTACTTC.

This clone was counted between two and nine times. The chain has TRBV6-2 or TRBV6-3 and TRBJ2-3, with TRBD2 matching over 13 bases. Trimming cost V 4 bases and J 4 bases; bases outside gene matches: 5. The germline CDR1 and CDR2 sequences are MNHEY and SVGEGT. CDR3 length equals 16 residues. Here the CDR3 reads CASSSTGTSGADTQYF. CDR3 sequence (DNA): TGTGCCAGCAGTTCGACCGGGACTAGCGGGGCAGATACGCAGTATTTT.

V gene TRBV5-1 combines with J gene TRBJ1-3; D unresolved. Germline V CDR1 and CDR2: SGHRS, YFSETQ. V lost 0 bases and J lost 0, with 13 bases in between. The CDR3 has 17 amino acids. For the CDR3, the DNA is TGCGCCAGCAGCTTGGAGGTGGCAGGAAGCTCTGGAAACACCATATATTTT. It encodes CASSLEVAGSSGNTIYF.

CDR3 in amino acids: CASSLSETQYF. CDR3 coding DNA: TGTGCCAGCAGTTTAAGCGAGACCCAGTACTTC. The J gene is TRBJ2-5, the V gene TRBV6-5; D unresolved. V was pared by 4 bases and J by 5 bases, with 5 bases between. Germline loops: CDR1 MNHEY, CDR2 SVGAGI. The CDR3 covers 11 residues.

The CDR3 here is CASSFRDSTEAFF. CDR3 bases: TGTGCCAGCAGTTTCCGGGACAGCACTGAAGCTTTCTTT. The chain has TRBV6-5 and TRBJ1-1; 7 nucleotides agree with TRBD1. CDR3 length: 13 amino acids. Unmatched junction bases numbered 3, after V lost 4 bases and J lost 4 bases. Germline values: CDR1 MNHEY, CDR2 SVGAGI.

This chain uses TRBV30 with TRBJ1-2, with D uncertain. V shed 5 bases and J shed 5 bases, with 9 bases lying between them. The CDR3 length is 11 residues. Germline-derived CDR1 and CDR2 are GTSNPN and SVGIG (reference sequence). CDR3 region: CAWGRFYGYTF. The CDR3 DNA follows: TGTGCCTGGGGGAGATTTTATGGCTACACCTTC. Full variable domain (rest looked up from reference TRBV30 and TRBJ1-2): SQTIHQWPATLVQPVGSPLSLECTVEGTSNPNLYWYRQAAGRGLQLLFYSVGIGQISSEVPQNLSASRPQDRQFILSSKKLLLSDSGFYLCAWGRFYGYTFGSGTRLTVV.

This clone turned up a few times. This rearrangement joins TRBV28 to TRBJ1-5, with 8 positions matching TRBD1. CDR1 and CDR2 from the germline V gene are MDHEN and SYDVKM. CDR3 size: 15 residues. With V trimmed by 7 bases and J by 2 bases, 7 bases remained unmatched. The CDR3 here is CASKGPTGGNQPQHF. CDR3 nucleotides: TGTGCCAGCAAGGGGCCGACAGGGGGCAATCAGCCCCAGCATTTT.

This chain connects TRBV21-1 to TRBJ1-4; TRBD1, the table's D call, was not compared with the DNA. TRBV21-1 is listed as a pseudogene. The CDR3 sequence is 17 residues long. The chain's CDR3 is CASSKAQGPTTNEKLFF. Here the CDR3 DNA reads TGTGCCAGCAGCAAAGCACAGGGTCCCACAACTAATGAAAAACTGTTTTTT.

The CDR3 nucleotides are TGTGCCAGCAGCCCCCGGGTAGGGGGGGGCCTCGGGGAGACCCAGTACTTC. This translates into CASSPRVGGGLGETQYF. The chain links TRBV5-6 to TRBJ2-5, with D perhaps TRBD2 (7 bases). The CDR3 covers 17 residues. The V end was cut by 4 bases, the J end by 5 bases, with 24 bases between. The germline V gene has CDR1 SGHDT and CDR2 YYEEEE.

This clone has only a few counts. The chain joins TRBV19 to TRBJ1-1; D is unresolved. Germline V lookup: CDR1 LNHDA, CDR2 SQIVND (reference sequence). Trimming took off 10 bases at V and 0 bases at J, with 9 bases between the two ends. The CDR3 has 12 residues. CDR3 in DNA: TGTGCCACCGGCAGCGTGAACACTGAAGCTTTCTTT. Translation gives CATGSVNTEAFF.

The chain is built from TRBV4-3 and TRBJ2-7; TRBD1 is a possible D gene (6 bases). Germline assignment: CDR1 LGHNA and CDR2 YSLEER. CDR3 length: 15 residues. Trimming took off 1 base at V and 3 bases at J, with 13 bases between the two ends. The CDR3: CASSQGLTGNYEQYF. In DNA, the CDR3 is TGCGCCAGCAGCCAAGGCCTAACAGGGAACTACGAGCAGTACTTC.

The chain recombines TRBV24-1 with TRBJ1-2; weak D call: TRBD1 (6 bases). Trimming stripped 4 bases from V and 8 bases from J, with 13 bases between. The germline V gene has CDR1 KGHDR and CDR2 SFDVKD. This CDR3 has 13 amino acids. The CDR3 sequence: CATSDPRGAGYTF. The CDR3 bases are TGTGCCACCAGTGACCCCAGGGGAGCAGGCTACACCTTC.

Here the CDR3 DNA reads TGTGCCAGCAGCCTACCGGGGAACACCGGGGAGCTGTTTTTT. Protein sequence: CASSLPGNTGELFF. This rearrangement joins TRBV4-2 to TRBJ2-2; D unresolved. Per the germline V gene, CDR1 is LGHNA and CDR2 is YNFKEQ. The CDR3 spans 14 residues. V was clipped by 4 bases and J by 1 base, with 7 bases between them.

CDR3 nucleotides: TGTGCCAGCACCCAACAAGAGGGTCAGCCCCAGCATTTT. Translation gives CASTQQEGQPQHF. J is TRBJ1-5 and V is TRBV6-5; D is unclear. The V and J ends lost 7 bases and 6 bases respectively, with 13 bases between them. This CDR3 comprises 13 residues. Germline CDR1 MNHEY, CDR2 SVGAGI.